Sequencing of this T cell receptor beta chain was carried out in a study of T cell repertoires in cytomegalovirus infection. Worth noting for this clonotype: Its specificity is not known. A much larger clone is a single base away; this may be a read error.

One entry per CDR3 protein, called by TCRdb with MiXCR from the reads. The sample lists a few hundred thousand distinct CDR3 sequences, more than 30% occurring once. CDR1 and CDR2 from the germline V gene are SGHVS and FQNEAQ. The CDR3 is made up of 15 amino acids. V was trimmed by 6 bases and J by 7 bases, leaving 21 bases between them. Regarding the study as a whole: HLA-C-restricted, CMV-specific TCR beta clonotypes were dominant ex vivo.

Sequenced material: cultured PBMCs, taken from culture after CMV antigen stimulation. This receptor was identified in a human donor in good health (CMV status not recorded). Some clones in this sample may be carry-over from other donors' samples. The V and J genes are TRBV7-8 and TRBJ1-1; D may be TRBD1 (5 bases). This CDR3 is CASSHLVGESGEAFF. The DNA of the CDR3 is TGTGCCAGCAGTCATTTGGTGGGGGAGTCGGGTGAAGCTTTCTTT. The entire variable domain, with the rest obtained from reference TRBV7-8 and TRBJ1-1, is as follows: GAGVSQSPRYKVAKRGQDVALRCDPISGHVSLFWYQQALGQGPEFLTYFQNEAQLDKSGLPSDRFFAERPEGSVSTLKIQRTQQEDSAVYLCASSHLVGESGEAFFGQGTRLTVV.